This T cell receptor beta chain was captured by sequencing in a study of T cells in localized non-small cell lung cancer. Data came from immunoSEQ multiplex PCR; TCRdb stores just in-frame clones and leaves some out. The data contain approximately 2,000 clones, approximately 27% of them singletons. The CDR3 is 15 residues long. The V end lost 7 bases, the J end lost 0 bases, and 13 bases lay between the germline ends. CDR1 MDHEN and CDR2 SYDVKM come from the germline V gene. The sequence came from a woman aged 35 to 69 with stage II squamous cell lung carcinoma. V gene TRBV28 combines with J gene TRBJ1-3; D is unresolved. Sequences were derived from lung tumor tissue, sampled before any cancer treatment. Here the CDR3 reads CASTPAGYSGNTIYF. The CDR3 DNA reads TGTGCCAGCACCCCTGCAGGCTACTCTGGAAACACCATATATTTT.